Shown below are 9 T cell receptor beta chains from a single sample sequenced in a study of Ad26.COV2.S vaccination and SARS-CoV-2 variants. As for treatment: 15 to 20 received Ad26.COV2.S at low or high dose, single or two shots; a few received placebo; per-sample allocation not given. On day 63 after the first injection, vaccine and placebo recipients gave samples. Measured with immunoSEQ multiplex PCR; TCRdb has only the in-frame clones, and not every one. The table lists roughly 320,000 clones, around 87% of them singletons. Sample: peripheral blood, taken in a trial of Ad26.COV2.S vaccine versus placebo. These TCRs come from a person between 18 and 60 years old who received the Ad26.COV2.S COVID-19 vaccine or a placebo.

The V gene is TRBV30, the J gene TRBJ2-2, with D tentatively TRBD2 (5 bases). Germline values: CDR1 GTSNPN, CDR2 SVGIG (reference sequence). Trimming took 5 bases from V and 6 from J, leaving 13 bases between them. The CDR3 loop spans 13 amino acids. The DNA for the CDR3 is TGTGCCTGGGTACCGTCGAGGGCCGGGGAGCTGTTTTTT. It yields the protein CAWVPSRAGELFF.

This chain uses TRBV13 with TRBJ2-4, with 8 nucleotides matching TRBD2. V was clipped by 2 bases and J by 8 bases; unmatched bases: 5. The V gene's germline CDR1 is PRHDT and CDR2 FYEKMQ (reference sequence). CDR3 size: 14 residues. For the CDR3, the DNA is TGTGCCAGCAGCTTACGGGGGGGATTGGACATTCAGTACTTC. Amino acid sequence: CASSLRGGLDIQYF.

V gene TRBV11-2 combines with J gene TRBJ2-5; a weak D match, TRBD2 (6 bases). CDR1 is SGHAT, CDR2 FQNNGV, per germline. Trimming took off 1 base at V and 0 bases at J, with 12 bases between the two ends. The CDR3 loop spans 16 amino acids. The chain's CDR3 is CASSLVFSGYQETQYF. In DNA, the CDR3 is TGTGCCAGCAGCTTAGTCTTTAGCGGCTACCAAGAGACCCAGTACTTC. The full variable domain, with the rest looked up from reference TRBV11-2 and TRBJ2-5, is EAGVAQSPRYKIIEKRQSVAFWCNPISGHATLYWYQQILGQGPKLLIQFQNNGVVDDSQLPKDRFSAERLKGVDSTLKIQPAKLEDSAVYLCASSLVFSGYQETQYFGPGTRLLVL.

The chain uses TRBV5-6 and TRBJ2-5; 8 bases are shared with TRBD1. J gave up 9 bases and V 0 bases, and 4 bases lay outside the gene matches. CDR1 and CDR2 (germline): SGHDT, YYEEEE. This CDR3 has 13 amino acids. CDR3 in amino acids: CASSLDVQGAQYF. The CDR3 nucleotides are TGTGCCAGCAGCTTGGATGTACAGGGGGCCCAGTACTTC.

The rearrangement links TRBV27 to TRBJ1-3; D remains ambiguous. The CDR3 consists of 15 residues. V was trimmed by 6 bases and J by 1 base, leaving 13 bases between them. The germline CDR1 and CDR2 sequences are MNHEY and SMNVEV (reference sequence). The CDR3 nucleotides are TGTGCCAGCAGCCCCTCATTGGGTTCTGGAAACACCATATATTTT. Its translation: CASSPSLGSGNTIYF.

The V and J genes are TRBV5-6 and TRBJ2-1; maybe TRBD1 (5 bases). Germline lookup yields CDR1 SGHDT and CDR2 YYEEEE. Deletions cut 6 bases from V and 0 bases from J, with 7 bases between. This CDR3 has 13 amino acids. CDR3 in amino acids: CASIRDSYNEQFF. The CDR3 DNA follows: TGTGCCAGCATCAGGGACTCCTACAATGAGCAGTTCTTC.

The chain has TRBV7-3 and TRBJ1-2, with 9 nucleotides matching TRBD1. After removal of 5 bases from V and 5 bases from J, the junction contained 9 bases not matched to a gene. Germline lookup yields CDR1 SGHTA and CDR2 FQGTGA. The CDR3 is made up of 15 amino acids. In DNA form, the CDR3 reads TGTGCCAGCAGCCCAAACAGGGGGCAAGGGTATGGCTACACCTTC. This encodes CASSPNRGQGYGYTF.

The chain employs TRBV4-1 and TRBJ2-7; the match to TRBD1 covers 9 bases. Per germline, CDR1 MGHRA and CDR2 YSYEKL. The CDR3 extends over 16 amino acids. With V trimmed by 3 bases and J by 7 bases, 13 bases remained unmatched. CDR3 region: CASSQHPRDRAREQYF. CDR3 DNA sequence: TGCGCCAGCAGCCAGCACCCCCGGGACAGGGCTCGAGAGCAGTACTTC.

This chain connects TRBV9 to TRBJ2-5, with D unclear. The germline gives CDR1 SGDLS, CDR2 YYNGEE. V lost 1 base and J lost 0, with 7 bases in between. This CDR3 region has 14 residues. The CDR3 DNA reads as TGTGCCAGCAGCGTATGGGATAACCAAGAGACCCAGTACTTC. Protein product: CASSVWDNQETQYF.